Each of the 5 T cell receptor beta chains below was sequenced from the same sample in a study of control samples from healthy donors and cancer patients. Data came from immunoSEQ multiplex PCR; TCRdb stores just in-frame clones and leaves some out. The sample consists of 390,000 or so clones, 80% to 95% of them appearing once. Specimen: PBMCs. The receptors stem from a man aged 40-49 years with head and neck cancer.

This clone has only one observation. V is TRBV9 and J is TRBJ2-5; D possibly uses TRBD1 or TRBD2 (5 bases each). The CDR3 contains 14 residues. Trimming pared 3 bases from V and 2 bases from J, leaving 11 bases between. CDR1 and CDR2 from the germline V gene are SGDLS and YYNGEE. The chain's CDR3 is CASSARDQQETQYF. Here the CDR3 DNA reads TGTGCCAGCAGCGCCCGGGACCAGCAAGAGACCCAGTACTTC.

The rearrangement links TRBV28 to TRBJ2-7; TRBD2 is a possible D gene (7 bases). V shed 6 bases and J shed 4 bases, with 16 bases lying between them. The CDR3 contains 14 residues. Germline V gene lookup returns CDR1 MDHEN and CDR2 SYDVKM. CDR3 region: CASRGTGRGYEQYF. The CDR3 DNA sequence: TGTGCCAGCAGGGGGACGGGGAGGGGGTACGAGCAGTACTTC.

This chain links TRBV5-8 with TRBJ2-5; 12 positions agree with TRBD2. The CDR3 is made up of 14 amino acids. Germline CDR1 is SGHTS and CDR2 is YDEGEE. V shed 1 base, J shed 11 bases, and the junction held 6 bases outside the gene matches. In DNA form, the CDR3 reads TGTGCCAGCAGCTTGAGACTAGCGGGAGACTCTCAGTACTTC. This sequence encodes CASSLRLAGDSQYF.

Notes on this clone: The sample has other DNA sequences that encode this CDR3 too. V gene TRBV9 combines with J gene TRBJ2-3; TRBD2 aligns across 15 bases. V lost 4 bases and J lost 0; bases outside the gene matches: 6. CDR3 length: 18 residues. Germline-derived CDR1 and CDR2 are SGDLS and YYNGEE. CDR3 nucleotides: TGTGCCAGCAGCAGGGGACTAGCGGGGGGAACTAGCACAGATACGCAGTATTTT. Translation: CASSRGLAGGTSTDTQYF.

The chain combines TRBV6-5 with TRBJ1-1; 10 nucleotides align to TRBD1. Germline assignment: CDR1 MNHEY and CDR2 SVGAGI. V dropped 6 bases and J dropped 2; count of bases not matched to a gene: 6. This CDR3 is built from 15 residues. The CDR3: CASSDRGRGNTEAFF. CDR3 nucleotides: TGTGCCAGCAGCGACAGGGGGCGAGGAAACACTGAAGCTTTCTTT.